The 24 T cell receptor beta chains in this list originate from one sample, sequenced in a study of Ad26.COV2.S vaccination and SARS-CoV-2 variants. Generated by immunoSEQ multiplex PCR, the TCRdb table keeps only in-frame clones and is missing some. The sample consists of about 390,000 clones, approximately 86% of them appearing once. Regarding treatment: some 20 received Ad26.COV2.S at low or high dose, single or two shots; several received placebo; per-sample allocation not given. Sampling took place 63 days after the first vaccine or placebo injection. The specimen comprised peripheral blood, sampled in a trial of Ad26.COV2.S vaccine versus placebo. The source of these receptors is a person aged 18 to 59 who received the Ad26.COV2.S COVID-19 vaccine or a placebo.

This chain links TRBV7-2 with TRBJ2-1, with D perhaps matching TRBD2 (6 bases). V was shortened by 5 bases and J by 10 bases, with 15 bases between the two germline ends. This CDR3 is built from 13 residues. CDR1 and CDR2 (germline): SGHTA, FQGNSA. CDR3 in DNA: TGTGCCAGCAGCCAAGGAGGGGCCAGAGAGCAGTTCTTC. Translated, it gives CASSQGGAREQFF.

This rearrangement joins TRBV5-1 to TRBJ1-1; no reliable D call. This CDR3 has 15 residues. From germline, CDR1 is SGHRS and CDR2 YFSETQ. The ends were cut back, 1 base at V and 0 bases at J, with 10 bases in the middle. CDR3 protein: CASSLYTNLNTEAFF. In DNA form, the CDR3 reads TGCGCCAGCAGCTTGTATACGAATTTGAACACTGAAGCTTTCTTT. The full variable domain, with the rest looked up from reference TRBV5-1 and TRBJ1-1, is KAGVTQTPRYLIKTRGQQVTLSCSPISGHRSVSWYQQTPGQGLQFLFEYFSETQRNKGNFPGRFSGRQFSNSRSEMNVSTLELGDSALYLCASSLYTNLNTEAFFGQGTRLTVV.

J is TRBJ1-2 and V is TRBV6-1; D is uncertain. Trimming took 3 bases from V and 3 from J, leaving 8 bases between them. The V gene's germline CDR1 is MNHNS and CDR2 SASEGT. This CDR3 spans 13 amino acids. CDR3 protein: CASSEMVYYGYTF. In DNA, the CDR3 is TGTGCCAGCAGTGAGATGGTGTACTATGGCTACACCTTC.

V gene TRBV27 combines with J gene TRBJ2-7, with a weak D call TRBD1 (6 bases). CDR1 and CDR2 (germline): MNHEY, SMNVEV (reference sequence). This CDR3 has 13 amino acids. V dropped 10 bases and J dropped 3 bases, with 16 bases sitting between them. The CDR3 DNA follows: TGTGCCACCGGCCAGGGGCCGAGCTACGAGCAGTACTTC. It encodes CATGQGPSYEQYF.

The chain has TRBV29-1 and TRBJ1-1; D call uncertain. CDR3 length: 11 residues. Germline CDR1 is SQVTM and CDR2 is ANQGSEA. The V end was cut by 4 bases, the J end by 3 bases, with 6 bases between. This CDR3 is CSVGRDTEAFF. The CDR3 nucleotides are TGCAGCGTTGGGAGGGACACTGAAGCTTTCTTT.

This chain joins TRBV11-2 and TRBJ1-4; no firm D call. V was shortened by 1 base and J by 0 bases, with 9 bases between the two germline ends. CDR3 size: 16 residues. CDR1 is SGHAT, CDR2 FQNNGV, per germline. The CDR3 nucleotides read TGTGCCAGCAGCTTAGCCTACTGGGCAACTAATGAAAAACTGTTTTTT. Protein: CASSLAYWATNEKLFF.

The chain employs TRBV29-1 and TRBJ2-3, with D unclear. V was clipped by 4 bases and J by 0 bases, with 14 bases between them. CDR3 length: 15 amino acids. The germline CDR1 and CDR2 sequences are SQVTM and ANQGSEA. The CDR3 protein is CSVVLSIVSTDTQYF. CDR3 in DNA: TGCAGCGTTGTGCTATCGATCGTAAGCACAGATACGCAGTATTTT.

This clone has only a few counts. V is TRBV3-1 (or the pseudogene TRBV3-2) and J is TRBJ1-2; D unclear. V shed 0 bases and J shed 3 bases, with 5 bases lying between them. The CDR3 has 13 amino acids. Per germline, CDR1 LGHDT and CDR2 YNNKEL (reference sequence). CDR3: CASSQDGYYGYTF. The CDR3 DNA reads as TGTGCCAGCAGCCAAGACGGGTACTATGGCTACACCTTC.

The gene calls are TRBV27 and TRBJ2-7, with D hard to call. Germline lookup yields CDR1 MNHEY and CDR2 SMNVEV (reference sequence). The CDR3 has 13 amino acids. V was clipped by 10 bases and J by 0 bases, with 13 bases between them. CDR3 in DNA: TGTGCCACCTGGACCGGTAGCTCCTACGAGCAGTACTTC. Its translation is CATWTGSSYEQYF.

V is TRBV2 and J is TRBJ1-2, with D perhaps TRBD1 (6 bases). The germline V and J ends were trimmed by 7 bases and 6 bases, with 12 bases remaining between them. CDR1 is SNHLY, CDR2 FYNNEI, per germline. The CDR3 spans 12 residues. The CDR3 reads CASTRGRNGYTF. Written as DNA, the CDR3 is TGTGCCAGCACGCGGGGGCGGAATGGCTACACCTTC.

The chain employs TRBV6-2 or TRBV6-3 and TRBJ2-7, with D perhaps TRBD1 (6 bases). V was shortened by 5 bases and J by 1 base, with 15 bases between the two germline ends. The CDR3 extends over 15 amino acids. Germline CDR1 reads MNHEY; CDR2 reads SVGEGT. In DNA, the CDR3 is TGTGCCAGCAGTACGGCCCGACAGGTGTCCTACGAGCAGTACTTC. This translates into CASSTARQVSYEQYF.

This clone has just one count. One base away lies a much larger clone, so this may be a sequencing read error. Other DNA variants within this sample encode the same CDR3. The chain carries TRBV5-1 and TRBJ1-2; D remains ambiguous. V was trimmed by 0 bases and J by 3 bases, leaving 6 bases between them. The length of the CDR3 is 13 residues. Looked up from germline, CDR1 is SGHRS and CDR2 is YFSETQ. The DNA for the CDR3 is TGCGCCAGCAGCTTGGTACTAGACTATGGCTACACCTTC. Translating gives CASSLVLDYGYTF.

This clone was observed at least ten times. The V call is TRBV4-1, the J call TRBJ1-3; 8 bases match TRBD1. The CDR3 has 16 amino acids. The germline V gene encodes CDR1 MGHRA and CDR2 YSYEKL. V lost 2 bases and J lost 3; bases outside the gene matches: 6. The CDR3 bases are TGCGCCAGCAGCCAAACGCAGGGGGCTCTTGGAAACACCATATATTTT. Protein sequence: CASSQTQGALGNTIYF.

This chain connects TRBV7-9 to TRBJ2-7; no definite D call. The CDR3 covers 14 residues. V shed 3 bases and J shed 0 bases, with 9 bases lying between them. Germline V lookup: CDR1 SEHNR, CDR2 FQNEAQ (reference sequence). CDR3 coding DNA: TGTGCCAGCAGCTTGGACGGTAGCTCCTACGAGCAGTACTTC. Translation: CASSLDGSSYEQYF. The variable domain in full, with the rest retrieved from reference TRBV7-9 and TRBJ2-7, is DTGVSQNPRHKITKRGQNVTFRCDPISEHNRLYWYRQTLGQGPEFLTYFQNEAQLEKSRLLSDRFSAERPKGSFSTLEIQRTEQGDSAMYLCASSLDGSSYEQYFGPGTRLTVT.

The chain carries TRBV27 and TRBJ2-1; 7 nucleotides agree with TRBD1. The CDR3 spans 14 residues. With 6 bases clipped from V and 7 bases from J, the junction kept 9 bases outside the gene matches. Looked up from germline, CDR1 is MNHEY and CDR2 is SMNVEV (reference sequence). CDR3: CASRGLRGRNEQFF. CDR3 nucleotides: TGTGCCAGCAGGGGGTTGAGGGGGCGAAATGAGCAGTTCTTC.

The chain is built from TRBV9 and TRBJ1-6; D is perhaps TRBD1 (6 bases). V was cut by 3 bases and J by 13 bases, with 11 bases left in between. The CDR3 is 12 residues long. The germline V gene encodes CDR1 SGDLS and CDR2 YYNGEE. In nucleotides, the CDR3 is TGTGCCAGCAGCGAGGGGGTTGGTCCCCTCCACTTT. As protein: CASSEGVGPLHF.

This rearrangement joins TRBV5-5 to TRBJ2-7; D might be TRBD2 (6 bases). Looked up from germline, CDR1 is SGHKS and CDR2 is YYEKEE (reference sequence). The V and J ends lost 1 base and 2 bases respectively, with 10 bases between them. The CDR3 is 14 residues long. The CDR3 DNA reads TGTGCCAGCAGCTTGCGGGGGTCGCCCTACGAGCAGTACTTC. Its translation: CASSLRGSPYEQYF. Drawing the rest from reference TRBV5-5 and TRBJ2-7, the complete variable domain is DAGVTQSPTHLIKTRGQQVTLRCSPISGHKSVSWYQQVLGQGPQFIFQYYEKEERGRGNFPDRFSARQFPNYSSELNVNALLLGDSALYLCASSLRGSPYEQYFGPGTRLTVT.

In nucleotides, the CDR3 is TGTGCCAGCAGCCCCAGGGACAGGGGCTACACCTTC. This sequence encodes CASSPRDRGYTF. The chain has TRBV7-8 and TRBJ1-2; TRBD1 matches 8 bases. The V segment lost 5 bases and the J segment 8 bases; nucleotides outside the gene matches: 4. Germline lookup yields CDR1 SGHVS and CDR2 FQNEAQ. This CDR3 is 12 amino acids long. The full variable domain, in which reference TRBV7-8 and TRBJ1-2 provide the parts outside the CDR3, is GAGVSQSPRYKVAKRGQDVALRCDPISGHVSLFWYQQALGQGPEFLTYFQNEAQLDKSGLPSDRFFAERPEGSVSTLKIQRTQQEDSAVYLCASSPRDRGYTFGSGTRLTVV.

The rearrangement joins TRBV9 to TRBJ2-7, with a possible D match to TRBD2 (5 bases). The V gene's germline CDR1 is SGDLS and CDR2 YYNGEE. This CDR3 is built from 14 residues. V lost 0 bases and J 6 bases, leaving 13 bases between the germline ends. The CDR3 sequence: CASSVGGFSPEQYF. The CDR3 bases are TGTGCCAGCAGCGTAGGAGGGTTTAGTCCCGAGCAGTACTTC. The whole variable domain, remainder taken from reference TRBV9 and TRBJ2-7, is DSGVTQTPKHLITATGQRVTLRCSPRSGDLSVYWYQQSLDQGLQFLIQYYNGEERAKGNILERFSAQQFPDLHSELNLSSLELGDSALYFCASSVGGFSPEQYFGPGTRLTVT.

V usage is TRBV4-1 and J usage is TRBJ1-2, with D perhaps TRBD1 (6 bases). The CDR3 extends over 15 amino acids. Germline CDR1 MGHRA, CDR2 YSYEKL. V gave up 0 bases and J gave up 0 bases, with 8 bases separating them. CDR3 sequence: CASSQEEGANYGYTF. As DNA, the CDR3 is TGCGCCAGCAGCCAAGAGGAGGGGGCTAACTATGGCTACACCTTC.

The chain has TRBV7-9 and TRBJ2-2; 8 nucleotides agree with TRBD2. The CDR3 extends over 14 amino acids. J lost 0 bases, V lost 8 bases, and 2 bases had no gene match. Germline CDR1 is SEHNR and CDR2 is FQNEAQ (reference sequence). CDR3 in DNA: TGTGCCAGCCTTAGCGGGGCGAACACCGGGGAGCTGTTTTTT. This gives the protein CASLSGANTGELFF.

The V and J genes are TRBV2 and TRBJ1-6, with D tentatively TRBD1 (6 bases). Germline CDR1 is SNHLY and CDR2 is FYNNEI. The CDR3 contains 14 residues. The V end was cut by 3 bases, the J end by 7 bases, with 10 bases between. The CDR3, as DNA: TGTGCCAGCAGTGACAGGGGATGGAATTCACCCCTCCACTTT. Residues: CASSDRGWNSPLHF.

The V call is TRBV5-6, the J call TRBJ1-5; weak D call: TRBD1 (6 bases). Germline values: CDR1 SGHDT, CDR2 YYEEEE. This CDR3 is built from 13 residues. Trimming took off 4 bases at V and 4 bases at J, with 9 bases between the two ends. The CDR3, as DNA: TGTGCCAGCAGCAAAACAGGGAATCAGCCCCAGCATTTT. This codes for CASSKTGNQPQHF.

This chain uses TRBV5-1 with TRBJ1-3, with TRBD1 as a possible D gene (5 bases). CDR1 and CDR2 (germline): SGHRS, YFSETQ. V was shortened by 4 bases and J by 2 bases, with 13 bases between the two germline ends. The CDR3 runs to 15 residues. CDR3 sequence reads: CASSPGTQAGNTIYF. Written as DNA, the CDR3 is TGCGCCAGCAGCCCCGGGACTCAAGCTGGAAACACCATATATTTT.